This passage covers 6 T cell receptor beta chains from one sample sequenced in a study of T cells in Graves' hyperthyroidism and ophthalmopathy. Regions amplified from RNA transcripts were the TCR beta CDR3 regions. The TCR CDR3 first-round RT-PCR relied on the HTBI primer set. MiXCR was run by TCRdb on the multiplex PCR reads, yielding one entry per CDR3 protein. The top ten hold around 32% of the sample, which has nearly 750,000 distinct CDR3 sequences, 35% seen once. Sequencing was performed on blood. These receptors came from a woman aged 40 to 50 with Graves' hyperthyroidism.

The V call is TRBV29-1, the J call TRBJ1-1; D is uncertain. V was cut by 8 bases and J by 4 bases, with 8 bases left in between. The germline V gene has CDR1 SQVTM and CDR2 ANQGSEA. This CDR3 region has 10 residues. The CDR3 DNA reads TGCAGCCCGGTGCGCACTGAAGCTTTCTTT. Its translation: CSPVRTEAFF.

The chain links TRBV12-3 or TRBV12-4 to TRBJ1-2, with unresolved D. V was clipped by 3 bases and J by 3 bases, with 11 bases between them. The CDR3 extends over 14 amino acids. As DNA, the CDR3 is TGTGCCAGCAGTTTGGGTCTAGGGCACTATGGCTACACCTTC. Translated, it gives CASSLGLGHYGYTF.

The chain couples TRBV5-4 to TRBJ1-2; 7 nucleotides agree with TRBD1. V was pared by 5 bases and J by 6 bases, with 7 bases of the junction left unmatched. Germline loops: CDR1 SGHNT, CDR2 YYREEE (reference sequence). The CDR3 totals 13 residues. The CDR3 loop is CASSFDRVHGYTF. CDR3 sequence (DNA): TGTGCCAGCAGTTTTGACAGGGTCCATGGCTACACCTTC.

This clonotype was seen at least ten times. The rearrangement links TRBV9 to TRBJ1-2; no definite D call. This CDR3 has 13 amino acids. Germline CDR1 and CDR2: SGDLS and YYNGEE. With 0 bases removed from V and 5 bases from J, the gap between germline ends came to 8 bases. The CDR3 is CASSVENEYGYTF. In DNA, the CDR3 is TGTGCCAGCAGCGTAGAGAACGAGTATGGCTACACCTTC.

This chain uses TRBV6-5 with TRBJ1-2; D is unclear. With 7 bases removed from V and 4 bases from J, the gap between germline ends came to 16 bases. CDR3 length: 14 amino acids. Germline lookup yields CDR1 MNHEY and CDR2 SVGAGI. The DNA of the CDR3 is TGTGCCAGCACTCGGCTGGATCTTCCCTATGGCTACACCTTC. It yields the protein CASTRLDLPYGYTF.

The chain employs TRBV6-1 and TRBJ2-7, with 9 bases that match TRBD1. Trimming cost V 5 bases and J 6 bases; bases outside gene matches: 11. The germline V gene has CDR1 MNHNS and CDR2 SASEGT. The CDR3 contains 15 residues. Here the CDR3 reads CASSPRDRATLEQYF. As DNA, the CDR3 is TGTGCCAGCAGTCCCCGGGACAGGGCTACCCTCGAGCAGTACTTC.